These T cell receptor beta chains were read from a single sample in a study of cytomegalovirus exposure and HLA in healthy donors. Sequencing used immunoSEQ multiplex PCR; TCRdb keeps in-frame clones, though not all of them. Of about 200,000 clones in the sample, more than 60% were seen once. Material for sequencing was PBMCs. Receptors were obtained from a man aged 50 to 59 in good health and CMV-seronegative. Both conserved end residues are part of each CDR3. A D gene is named only where the DNA matches it firmly. Rows give clone size only sometimes, using once, few, many, or a class for an expanded clone.

j_call clone_size v_call d_call cdr3_nt cdr3_aa
TRBJ1-1 - TRBV9 - TGTGCCAGCAGCCTCGACAGTAACACTGAAGCTTTCTTT CASSLDSNTEAFF
TRBJ1-5 - TRBV12-5 - TGTGCTAGTGGTTTGGGACAGGCCTATCAGCCCCAGCATTTT CASGLGQAYQPQHF
TRBJ1-1 - TRBV28 - TGTGCCAGCAGTCCTAGGACAAACCGGTTGTCTGAAGCTTTCTTT CASSPRTNRLSEAFF
TRBJ1-1 - TRBV15 - TGTGCCACCAGCAGAGACCGGGGAGGGGTGTCTATCACTGAAGCTTTCTTT CATSRDRGGVSITEAFF
TRBJ1-2 once TRBV9 TRBD1 TGTGCCAGCAGCGCCCAACAGGGGGGCTATGGCTACACCTTC CASSAQQGGYGYTF
TRBJ1-5 - TRBV2 TRBD1 TGTGCCAGCAGTGGGCAGGGGGCTTACCAGCCCCAGCATTTT CASSGQGAYQPQHF
TRBJ1-1 - TRBV6-1 - TGTGCCAGCCCTCGGGGGATGAACACTGAAGCTTTCTTT CASPRGMNTEAFF
TRBJ2-1 - TRBV29-1 TRBD2 TGCAGCGTTGCTAGCGGGGCCTCCTACAATGAGCAGTTCTTC CSVASGASYNEQFF
TRBJ2-7 - TRBV28 TRBD2 TGTGCCAGCAGTTCAGCGGGAGCCACGGGAGAGCAGTACTTC CASSSAGATGEQYF
TRBJ1-1 - TRBV28 TRBD1 TGTGCCAGCAGCCCTGGACAGGGTACGGCTGAAGCTTTCTTT CASSPGQGTAEAFF
TRBJ1-1 - TRBV7-9 TRBD1 TGTGCCAGCAGCACCGGACAGGGGGCGAACACTGAAGCTTTCTTT CASSTGQGANTEAFF
TRBJ2-1 - TRBV27 TRBD2 TGTGCCAGCAGCATAACCGGGACTAGCGCCAACAATGAGCAGTTCTTC CASSITGTSANNEQFF
TRBJ1-2 - TRBV2 - TGTGCCAGCAGTGAGGGGCAGAACTATGGCTACACCTTC CASSEGQNYGYTF
TRBJ2-2 - TRBV27 TRBD2 TGTGTCAGCAGTACCTCGGGACTAGCGGGGGGGACCGGGGAGCTGTTTTTT CVSSTSGLAGGTGELFF
TRBJ2-1 once TRBV28 TRBD1 TGTGCCAGCAGTTTAATGGGACAGGGGGATGAGCAGTTCTTC CASSLMGQGDEQFF
TRBJ2-7 - TRBV4-2 - TGTGCCAGCAGCCCCTCCGGCAGGGAATACTACGAGCAGTACTTC CASSPSGREYYEQYF
TRBJ1-2 - TRBV28 - TGTGCCAGCAGTCCCCCGGCCAAGAGGGATGGCTACACCTTC CASSPPAKRDGYTF
TRBJ2-5 - TRBV29-1 - TGCAGCGTTCTCAGGGCTTTAAGGGAGACCCAGTACTTC CSVLRALRETQYF
TRBJ2-2 - TRBV30 - TGTGCCTGGAGCGACAGTTTCACCGGGGAGCTGTTTTTT CAWSDSFTGELFF
TRBJ2-3 - TRBV11-2 - TGTGCCAGCAGCCGTGGCACAGATACGCAGTATTTT CASSRGTDTQYF
TRBJ2-7 - TRBV5-4 TRBD2 TGTGCCAGCAGCTTGGAGGGACTAACTTACGAGCAGTACTTC CASSLEGLTYEQYF
TRBJ2-1 - TRBV7-2 TRBD2 TGTGCCAGCAGCCCGACTAGCAGATTAGGGGCTGAGCAGTTCTTC CASSPTSRLGAEQFF
TRBJ2-1 - TRBV19 - TGTGCCAGTAGTGAGCCCCTCTACAATGAGCAGTTCTTC CASSEPLYNEQFF
TRBJ1-4 - TRBV7-2 - TGTGCCAGCAGCTCCTACACCGACATGGATGAAAAACTGTTTTTT CASSSYTDMDEKLFF
TRBJ2-6 - TRBV5-6 TRBD1 TGTGCCAGCAGCCTCCTACAGGGGGCTGGGGCCAACGTCCTGACTTTC CASSLLQGAGANVLTF
TRBJ2-1 - TRBV30 - TGTGCCTGGAACAGCCTAAACAATGAGCAGTTCTTC CAWNSLNNEQFF
TRBJ2-1 - TRBV6-1 TRBD2 TGTGCCAGCAGTGTCTCCGGACTAGCGGGAGTTGAGAGTTACAATGAGCAGTTCTTC CASSVSGLAGVESYNEQFF
TRBJ2-5 few TRBV6-6 TRBD1 TGTGCCAGCAGTTATCGGGACAGCAAGGAGACCCAGTACTTC CASSYRDSKETQYF
TRBJ2-7 few TRBV11-2 - TGTGCCAGCAGCTTGCAAGTTAGTCACTACGAGCAGTACTTC CASSLQVSHYEQYF
TRBJ2-7 - TRBV2 TRBD2 TGTGCCAGCAGTGAAGTGGGTAGCGGGGGCTACGAGCAGTACTTC CASSEVGSGGYEQYF
TRBJ2-2 - TRBV2 - TGTGCCAGCAGTGAGACTGCCGCAACCGGGGAGCTGTTTTTT CASSETAATGELFF
TRBJ2-2 - TRBV19 - TGTGCCAGTAGTATCGGCGGGAATGCCGGGGAGCTGTTTTTT CASSIGGNAGELFF
TRBJ1-5 - TRBV30 TRBD1 TGTGCCTGGAGTGTTGCAGGGGGTAATCAGCCCCAGCATTTT CAWSVAGGNQPQHF
TRBJ1-1 - TRBV14 - TGTGCCAGCAGTCTTTCAGGGAACACTGAAGCTTTCTTT CASSLSGNTEAFF
TRBJ2-1 few TRBV7-2 TRBD2 TGTGCCAGCAGTGGGGCGGGAGTACGCTACAATGAGCAGTTCTTC CASSGAGVRYNEQFF
TRBJ2-1 - TRBV5-1 TRBD2 TGCGCCAGCAGCTCCGCTAGCGGGAGAACGGGTAATGAGCAGTTCTTC CASSSASGRTGNEQFF
TRBJ2-3 - TRBV6-5 - TGTGCCACCAAGCGGTTCCACACAGATACGCAGTATTTT CATKRFHTDTQYF
TRBJ1-2 - TRBV5-1 - TGCGCCAGCAGCTGGGAAGGGGCCGAGCCCTATGGCTACACCTTC CASSWEGAEPYGYTF
TRBJ2-1 - TRBV28 TRBD1 TGTGCCAGCAGGAGCACAGGGGCAGGTAGGAATGAGCAGTTCTTC CASRSTGAGRNEQFF
TRBJ2-6 - TRBV7-8 - TGTGCCAGCAGCTTAACTATTTACGCTGGGGCCAACGTCCTGACTTTC CASSLTIYAGANVLTF
TRBJ2-4 - TRBV6-1 TRBD1 TGTGCCAGCAGCGTAGGACAGGGTTACATTCAGTACTTC CASSVGQGYIQYF
TRBJ2-7 many TRBV19 TRBD1 TGTGCCAGTAGTACCGGGACAGGGGGTTCCCACGAGCAGTACTTC CASSTGTGGSHEQYF
TRBJ1-6 - TRBV11-2 - TGTGCCAGCAGCCTAAATGCGGGAGGTTCACCCCTCCACTTT CASSLNAGGSPLHF
TRBJ1-1 - TRBV7-8 - TGTGCCAGCAGCTTAATACAGGGAAACACTGAAGCTTTCTTT CASSLIQGNTEAFF
TRBJ1-4 - TRBV4-1 - TGCGCCAGCAGCCAAGTGGGGACATCTTTCCGCCTCGGGACTAATGAAAAACTGTTTTTT CASSQVGTSFRLGTNEKLFF
TRBJ2-1 - TRBV9 TRBD2 TGTGCCAGCAGCCCTTGGTCCTCGGCGGGAGGTAATTTCTACAATGAGCAGTTCTTC CASSPWSSAGGNFYNEQFF